The 26 T cell receptor beta chains below come from one sample, sequenced in a study of identical twins. TCRdb processed the 5' RACE reads anew with MiXCR; each CDR3 protein has one entry. Found here are hundreds of thousands of distinct CDR3 sequences, 20% to 25% of them singletons; the top ten hold 0.48%. The sample was also linked to a second study, of yellow fever vaccine responses in identical twins.

Sequenced: CD4+ T cells sorted from blood. The receptors were sampled from a woman aged 18-29 years in good health.

The chain recombines TRBV5-1 with TRBJ2-2; TRBD1 matches at 12 bases. Germline V gene data show CDR1 as SGHRS and CDR2 as YFSETQ. V shed 4 bases, J shed 6 bases, and the junction held 7 bases outside the gene matches. This CDR3 region has 16 residues. The CDR3 DNA reads as TGCGCCAGCAGCCCGAGAGGGACAGGGGGCCCCGGGGAGCTGTTTTTT. This gives the protein CASSPRGTGGPGELFF.

This clonotype was recorded a few times. The chain couples TRBV29-1 to TRBJ2-1; D is ambiguous. Between the trimmed V and J ends, which lost 7 bases and 7 bases, there was a span of 11 bases. CDR1 and CDR2 from the germline V gene are SQVTM and ANQGSEA. This CDR3 comprises 11 residues. CDR3 coding DNA: TGCAGCGCCTTGGTTGTAAATGAGCAGTTCTTC. Its translation is CSALVVNEQFF.

This clonotype appeared a few times. This chain joins TRBV20-1 and TRBJ1-1; D call uncertain. Germline assignment: CDR1 DFQATT and CDR2 SNEGSKA (reference sequence). The ends were cut back, 4 bases at V and 1 base at J, with 22 bases in the middle. The CDR3 has 17 amino acids. CDR3 sequence reads: CSAIAGVTLTWNTEAFF. CDR3 DNA sequence: TGCAGTGCTATTGCCGGGGTGACACTTACTTGGAACACTGAAGCTTTCTTT.

This clonotype was recorded a few times. J is TRBJ2-3 and V is TRBV11-3; D unclear. The CDR3 is made up of 13 amino acids. Germline V gives CDR1 SGHNT, CDR2 YENEEA. V lost 0 bases to trimming and J lost 3 bases, with 4 bases between them. CDR3 amino acids: CASSLDQTDTQYF. The CDR3, as DNA: TGTGCCAGCAGCTTAGATCAGACAGATACGCAGTATTTT.

The V gene is TRBV28, the J gene TRBJ2-7, with D perhaps matching TRBD1 (6 bases). Germline values: CDR1 MDHEN, CDR2 SYDVKM. This CDR3 comprises 14 residues. V lost 2 bases and J 2 bases, leaving 10 bases between the germline ends. CDR3 sequence: CASSLEQGTYEQYF. CDR3 DNA sequence: TGTGCCAGCAGTTTAGAGCAGGGGACCTACGAGCAGTACTTC.

The chain couples TRBV7-8 to TRBJ2-7; D might be TRBD2 (5 bases). Per the germline V gene, CDR1 is SGHVS and CDR2 is FQNEAQ. The germline V and J ends were trimmed by 1 base and 3 bases, with 7 bases remaining between them. The CDR3 is 13 amino acids. DNA for the CDR3: TGTGCCAGCAGCTTAGTAGAGGGCTACGAGCAGTACTTC. Translation: CASSLVEGYEQYF.

The chain couples TRBV29-1 to TRBJ2-1, with 9 bases fitting TRBD2. Germline trimming cut 4 bases from V and 8 bases from J; bases unmatched to any gene: 9. The V gene's germline CDR1 is SQVTM and CDR2 ANQGSEA. This CDR3 region has 14 residues. CDR3: CSVGGGRANYEQFF. Here the CDR3 DNA reads TGCAGCGTTGGAGGCGGGAGGGCTAACTATGAGCAGTTCTTC.

For this clonotype: One end of the junction fails to match germline, which may point to a read error. The chain combines TRBV25-1 with TRBJ1-1; D is possibly TRBD1 (6 bases). The CDR3 loop spans 12 amino acids. Germline V lookup: CDR1 MGHDK, CDR2 SYGVNS. The DNA for the CDR3 is TGTGCCAGCAGTGACCAGGGGAAGGAGAGGATGTTC. Amino acid sequence: CASSDQGKERMF.

This clonotype was detected once. CDR3 DNA: TGCGCCAGCAACGGGAATCCGGGATCCCGAGAAGAGACCCAGTACTTC. Its protein product is CASNGNPGSREETQYF. The chain has TRBV5-1 and TRBJ2-5, with D maybe TRBD2 (5 bases). V was trimmed by 6 bases and J by 3 bases, leaving 21 bases between them. The CDR3 is 16 amino acids. Germline V lookup: CDR1 SGHRS, CDR2 YFSETQ.

CDR3 protein: CASSVGLGQETQYF. CDR3 DNA sequence: TGTGCCAGCAGCGTAGGTTTGGGACAAGAGACCCAGTACTTC. V and J are TRBV9 and TRBJ2-5; D not certain. The germline CDR1 and CDR2 sequences are SGDLS and YYNGEE. The CDR3 consists of 14 residues. V was cut by 0 bases and J by 2 bases, with 8 bases left in between.

The J gene is TRBJ2-2, the V gene TRBV7-9; weak D call: TRBD2 (6 bases). CDR3 length equals 16 residues. CDR1 SEHNR and CDR2 FQNEAQ come from the germline V gene (reference sequence). Trimming left V 2 bases short and J 2 bases short, with 12 bases between. CDR3 coding DNA: TGTGCCAGCAGCTTAACCCTAGCGTTTAACACCGGGGAGCTGTTTTTT. Translation gives CASSLTLAFNTGELFF. Complete variable domain (other parts from reference TRBV7-9 and TRBJ2-2): DTGVSQNPRHKITKRGQNVTFRCDPISEHNRLYWYRQTLGQGPEFLTYFQNEAQLEKSRLLSDRFSAERPKGSFSTLEIQRTEQGDSAMYLCASSLTLAFNTGELFFGEGSRLTVL.

This clonotype showed up many times. The chain links TRBV12-3 or TRBV12-4 to TRBJ1-4; D is unresolved. V gave up 6 bases and J gave up 0 bases, with 8 bases separating them. The CDR3 length is 14 residues. CDR3 in DNA: TGTGCCAGCAGCCCTAGATCAACTAATGAAAAACTGTTTTTT. Translating it yields CASSPRSTNEKLFF.

This clonotype came up a few times. V gene TRBV9 combines with J gene TRBJ2-2, with 11 bases aligning to TRBD2. The CDR3 runs 18 residues. CDR1 and CDR2 from the germline V gene are SGDLS and YYNGEE. V trimming: 3 bases; J trimming: 7 bases; junction bases outside the gene matches: 14. The CDR3 DNA follows: TGTGCCAGCAGCGACCCGACCGATAGCGGGAGGGTTCACGGGGAGCTGTTTTTT. Translated, it gives CASSDPTDSGRVHGELFF.

The J gene is TRBJ2-1, the V gene TRBV10-3; D not certain. There are 18 residues in the CDR3. The V end lost 0 bases, the J end lost 0 bases, and 15 bases lay between the germline ends. Looked up from germline, CDR1 is ENHRY and CDR2 is SYGVKD. The CDR3 DNA follows: TGTGCCATCAGTGAGTCGTGGAAGGGCACGAGCTCCTACAATGAGCAGTTCTTC. Translated, it gives CAISESWKGTSSYNEQFF.

The table lists this clonotype with a few counts. This chain joins TRBV2 and TRBJ2-7; D gene uncertain. This CDR3 has 11 residues. The germline V gene has CDR1 SNHLY and CDR2 FYNNEI. V lost 7 bases and J lost 9, with 13 bases in between. This CDR3 is CASTQTAWQYV. In DNA, the CDR3 is TGTGCCAGCACCCAGACGGCTTGGCAGTACGTC.

The genes are TRBV4-1 and TRBJ2-1, with TRBD1 matching 11 bases. Germline-derived CDR1 and CDR2 are MGHRA and YSYEKL. Unmatched junction bases numbered 10, after V lost 2 bases and J lost 7 bases. CDR3 size: 17 residues. CDR3 residues: CASSQTSAGQGGNEQFF. The CDR3 DNA is TGCGCCAGCAGCCAAACTTCTGCGGGACAGGGGGGTAATGAGCAGTTCTTC.

This clonotype appeared a few times. V gene TRBV4-2 combines with J gene TRBJ2-2; 10 bases are shared with TRBD1. This CDR3 has 16 residues. V shed 3 bases and J 4 bases; nucleotides not matched to a gene: 5. CDR1 LGHNA and CDR2 YNFKEQ come from the germline V gene. CDR3 region: CASSQGDRGFTGELFF. As DNA, the CDR3 is TGTGCCAGCAGCCAGGGGGACAGGGGTTTCACCGGGGAGCTGTTTTTT.

About this clonotype: A much larger clone lies a single base off, so this may be a read error. This chain uses TRBV20-1 with TRBJ2-1, with D tentatively TRBD2 (6 bases). CDR1 DFQATT and CDR2 SNEGSKA come from the germline V gene (reference sequence). V was clipped by 3 bases and J by 2 bases, with 8 bases between them. The CDR3 has 13 residues. CDR3 protein: CSASGSAYNEQFF. CDR3 bases: TGCAGTGCTAGCGGGAGCGCCTACAATGAGCAGTTCTTC.

The J gene is TRBJ2-3, the V gene TRBV11-2; tentative D call: TRBD2 (6 bases). V was cut by 5 bases and J by 5 bases, with 20 bases left in between. Looked up from germline, CDR1 is SGHAT and CDR2 is FQNNGV. This CDR3 comprises 16 residues. The CDR3 region has the DNA TGTGCCAGCAGCCTTCGGGACTCAACCCATGGAGATACGCAGTATTTT. Its protein product is CASSLRDSTHGDTQYF.

This clonotype has a handful of counts. V is TRBV9 and J is TRBJ2-2; D not resolved. V lost 4 bases and J lost 4, with 8 bases in between. Germline V lookup: CDR1 SGDLS, CDR2 YYNGEE. This CDR3 spans 13 amino acids. The CDR3 bases are TGTGCCAGCAGCCCTAGTATCACCGGGGAGCTGTTTTTT. Amino acids: CASSPSITGELFF.

The rearrangement links TRBV20-1 to TRBJ1-1, with 9 bases that match TRBD1. CDR1 and CDR2 from the germline V gene are DFQATT and SNEGSKA (reference sequence). The CDR3 length is 17 residues. With 1 base clipped from V and 5 bases from J, the junction kept 14 bases outside the gene matches. The CDR3 spells CSARVNGQGRARTEAFF. CDR3 bases: TGCAGTGCTAGAGTGAACGGACAGGGGAGGGCTAGGACTGAAGCTTTCTTT.

There are a few counts of this clonotype. V is TRBV6-1 and J is TRBJ1-6; tentatively, D is TRBD1 (6 bases). The CDR3 totals 15 residues. The ends were cut back, 6 bases at V and 8 bases at J, with 17 bases in the middle. CDR1 is MNHNS, CDR2 SASEGT, per germline. Written as DNA, the CDR3 is TGTGCCAGCAGAGACTGGGGGCAAGCCGATTCACCCCTCCACTTT. This gives the protein CASRDWGQADSPLHF.

The V and J genes are TRBV24-1 and TRBJ2-3, with 11 bases identical to TRBD1. Germline V CDR1 and CDR2: KGHDR, SFDVKD. The CDR3 sequence is 19 residues long. J gave up 3 bases and V 5 bases, and 15 bases lay outside the gene matches. DNA of the CDR3: TGTGCCACCAGTGGAAGCGCCGGGACAGGGGGTCGGAGGACAGATACGCAGTATTTT. It yields the protein CATSGSAGTGGRRTDTQYF.

The chain combines TRBV6-1 with TRBJ2-5, with D possibly being TRBD1 (5 bases). CDR3 size: 14 residues. V was pared by 6 bases and J by 4 bases, with 15 bases between. Germline-derived CDR1 and CDR2 are MNHNS and SASEGT. CDR3 DNA: TGTGCCAGCAGGCGGATCCAGGGTGGAGAGACCCAGTACTTC. Protein: CASRRIQGGETQYF.

The rearrangement links TRBV18 to TRBJ2-1, with 7 bases fitting TRBD1. This CDR3 is built from 15 residues. CDR1 is KGHSH and CDR2 is LQKENI in the germline V gene. V dropped 2 bases and J dropped 8; count of bases not matched to a gene: 9. The CDR3 here is CASSPFKTGYHEQFF. The CDR3 DNA is TGTGCCAGCTCACCATTCAAGACAGGGTATCATGAGCAGTTCTTC.

This clonotype has more than one count but fewer than ten. The rearrangement uses TRBV20-1 and TRBJ2-1; 8 bases agree with TRBD2. Germline-derived CDR1 and CDR2 are DFQATT and SNEGSKA (reference sequence). J gave up 0 bases and V 1 base, and 8 bases lay outside the gene matches. The CDR3 runs 17 residues. The CDR3 coding sequence is TGCAGTGCTAGAGGGCCGAGCGGGGGAAGCTCCTACAATGAGCAGTTCTTC. It translates to CSARGPSGGSSYNEQFF.